This is a list of T cell receptor beta chains from one sample in a study of beta chain features in type 1 diabetes. Some clones are missing from TCRdb's copy, which holds only in-frame ones; the method was immunoSEQ multiplex PCR. The sample lists approximately 300,000 clones, 11% occurring once. Sample: naive CD4+ T cells from blood. All receptors come from a woman in her twenties or thirties in good health. Each CDR3 is given with its conserved first and last residue. D genes are given only for firm matches. Only part of the rows carry a size: once, few, many, or a class if the clone is expanded.

j_gene,v_gene,len,d_gene,abundance,CDR3aa,CDR3nt
TRBJ1-2,TRBV19,16,TRBD1,few,CASSTQWGQDNYGYTF,TGTGCCAGTAGTACGCAATGGGGACAGGACAACTATGGCTACACCTTC
TRBJ1-1,TRBV6-1,12,NA,few,CASSEIWQKAFF,TGTGCCAGCAGTGAAATATGGCAGAAAGCTTTCTTT
TRBJ1-1,TRBV21-1,17,NA,NA,CASSKLLLTGMNTEAFF,TGTGCCAGCAGCAAACTGCTATTGACAGGGATGAACACTGAAGCTTTCTTT
TRBJ1-1,TRBV6-4,15,NA,NA,CASSAGDTRNTEAFF,TGTGCCAGCAGTGCCGGGGACACCCGGAACACTGAAGCTTTCTTT
TRBJ2-7,TRBV20-1,11,TRBD1,few,CSARRGTGVVF,TGCAGTGCTAGACGAGGGACAGGGGTTGTTTTC
TRBJ1-1,TRBV5-1,15,NA,NA,CASSFALLMNTEAFF,TGCGCCAGCAGCTTTGCCTTACTTATGAACACTGAAGCTTTCTTT
TRBJ2-5,TRBV7-9,11,NA,NA,CASSSQETQYF,TGTGCCAGCAGTTCGCAAGAGACCCAGTACTTC
TRBJ1-1,TRBV7-9,12,NA,NA,CASRSDSGEAFF,TGTGCCAGCAGATCGGACTCCGGTGAAGCTTTCTTT
TRBJ2-5,TRBV19,14,NA,NA,CASSGQSVRETQYF,TGTGCCAGTAGCGGACAGAGTGTCAGGGAGACCCAGTACTTC
TRBJ1-1,TRBV30,14,NA,NA,CAWMKTNHGTEAFF,TGTGCCTGGATGAAAACTAATCATGGGACTGAAGCTTTCTTT
TRBJ2-1,TRBV4-1,16,TRBD2,NA,CASSQVRASGTNEQFF,TGCGCCAGCAGCCAAGTCAGGGCTAGCGGGACAAATGAGCAGTTCTTC
TRBJ2-1,TRBV19,15,NA,NA,CASSIVEAGHNEQFF,TGTGCCAGTAGTATAGTAGAGGCGGGACACAATGAGCAGTTCTTC
TRBJ1-1,TRBV30,11,NA,NA,CAWTVIGEAFF,TGTGCCTGGACTGTAATCGGGGAAGCTTTCTTT
TRBJ2-5,TRBV18,14,NA,NA,CASSPRTRQETQYF,TGTGCCAGCTCACCACGGACACGACAAGAGACCCAGTACTTC
TRBJ2-1,TRBV7-2,18,NA,NA,CASSLISKRSATSNEQFF,TGTGCCAGCAGCTTAATATCCAAGCGGTCCGCTACTAGCAATGAGCAGTTCTTC
TRBJ2-3,TRBV7-2,16,TRBD2,few,CASSLTAGGRADTQYF,TGTGCCAGCAGCTTAACGGCGGGAGGGAGGGCAGATACGCAGTATTTT
TRBJ2-3,TRBV11-3,14,TRBD2,few,CASSPGLEADTQYF,TGTGCCAGCAGCCCCGGACTAGAAGCAGATACGCAGTATTTT
TRBJ2-1,TRBV28,13,NA,NA,CASSMGGGNEQFF,TGTGCCAGCAGTATGGGAGGGGGGAATGAGCAGTTCTTC
TRBJ2-3,TRBV5-1,14,NA,NA,CASSGGQSTDTQYF,TGCGCCAGCAGCGGAGGACAGAGCACAGATACGCAGTATTTT
TRBJ2-7,TRBV30,12,NA,NA,CACSRSAYEQYF,TGTGCCTGTTCCAGGTCCGCCTACGAGCAGTACTTC
TRBJ1-1,TRBV7-2,15,TRBD1,NA,CASSLAGTGGLAAFF,TGTGCCAGCAGCTTAGCCGGGACAGGGGGCTTGGCAGCTTTCTTT
TRBJ2-7,TRBV18,15,TRBD1,NA,CASVGSGTGEYEQYF,TGTGCCAGCGTAGGGTCCGGGACAGGGGAGTACGAGCAGTACTTC
TRBJ2-5,TRBV5-1,14,TRBD2,NA,CASSAGRAGETQYF,TGCGCCAGCAGCGCCGGGAGGGCCGGGGAGACCCAGTACTTC
TRBJ1-2,TRBV28,14,NA,few,CASRPGFAPYGYTF,TGTGCCAGCAGGCCGGGGTTCGCCCCCTATGGCTACACCTTC
TRBJ2-7,TRBV9,14,NA,NA,CASSVGAGDYEQYF,TGTGCCAGCAGCGTAGGGGCAGGGGACTACGAGCAGTACTTC
TRBJ2-1,TRBV7-3,18,TRBD2,NA,CASSLTGTSGNAYNEQFF,TGTGCCAGCAGCTTAACGGGGACTAGCGGGAATGCTTACAATGAGCAGTTCTTC
TRBJ1-2,TRBV7-2,14,TRBD1,few,CASSLWDRAYGYTF,TGTGCCAGCAGCTTATGGGACAGAGCCTATGGCTACACCTTC
TRBJ2-2,TRBV27,18,TRBD2,few,CASSSPGLAGGPSGELFF,TGTGCCAGCAGTTCCCCGGGACTAGCGGGAGGGCCATCCGGGGAGCTGTTTTTT
TRBJ2-1,TRBV18,13,NA,NA,CASSQGLPGEQFF,TGTGCCAGCTCACAAGGACTCCCCGGTGAGCAGTTCTTC
TRBJ2-1,TRBV7-9,14,TRBD2,NA,CASSLASGWNEQFF,TGTGCCAGCAGCTTAGCTAGCGGGTGGAATGAGCAGTTCTTC
TRBJ2-1,TRBV9,16,NA,few,CASSVLGEGSYNEQFF,TGTGCCAGCAGCGTACTTGGAGAGGGTTCCTACAATGAGCAGTTCTTC
TRBJ2-1,TRBV28,16,NA,NA,CASSPTGTLSYNEQFF,TGTGCCAGCAGCCCGACCGGGACTCTCTCCTACAATGAGCAGTTCTTC
TRBJ2-5,TRBV9,14,NA,few,CASSVRDTQETQYF,TGTGCCAGCAGCGTCCGGGACACCCAAGAGACCCAGTACTTC
TRBJ2-7,TRBV7-9,15,TRBD2,NA,CASSSEREVHYEQYF,TGTGCCAGCAGCTCTGAGCGGGAAGTGCACTACGAGCAGTACTTC
TRBJ2-6,TRBV9,16,NA,NA,CASSVVRGSGANVLTF,TGTGCCAGCAGCGTAGTAAGGGGTTCTGGGGCCAACGTCCTGACTTTC
TRBJ2-7,TRBV7-2,15,TRBD2,NA,CASSSRAGEAYEQYF,TGTGCCAGCAGCTCCCGAGCGGGAGAGGCGTACGAGCAGTACTTC
TRBJ2-3,TRBV5-4,15,NA,NA,CASSPVAVPTDTQYF,TGTGCCAGCAGCCCGGTAGCGGTCCCCACAGATACGCAGTATTTT
TRBJ2-1,TRBV4-2,16,TRBD1,few,CASSQVEGTGYNEQFF,TGTGCCAGCAGCCAAGTCGAGGGGACAGGGTACAATGAGCAGTTCTTC
TRBJ2-5,TRBV6-5,14,TRBD2,few,CASSASGRGETQYF,TGTGCCAGCAGTGCTAGCGGGAGGGGAGAGACCCAGTACTTC
TRBJ1-5,TRBV7-9,15,NA,NA,CASSLSGDSNQPQHF,TGTGCCAGCAGCTTGTCAGGGGATAGCAATCAGCCCCAGCATTTT
TRBJ2-5,TRBV7-9,15,TRBD2,NA,CASSLWREGAKTQYF,TGTGCCAGCAGCTTATGGCGGGAGGGCGCAAAGACCCAGTACTTC
TRBJ2-1,TRBV25-1,11,NA,few,CASDFQHEQFF,TGTGCCAGCGACTTTCAACATGAGCAGTTCTTC
TRBJ2-3,TRBV14,16,NA,NA,CASSQDWNRRTDTQYF,TGTGCCAGCAGCCAAGATTGGAACAGGCGGACAGATACGCAGTATTTT
TRBJ2-1,TRBV11-1,16,TRBD2,NA,CASSLYGGRALGEQFF,TGTGCCAGCAGCTTATACGGCGGGAGGGCCCTCGGTGAGCAGTTCTTC
TRBJ2-5,TRBV9,16,TRBD2,NA,CASSVVAGGPQETQYF,TGTGCCAGCAGCGTAGTTGCGGGAGGGCCTCAAGAGACCCAGTACTTC
TRBJ2-5,TRBV7-2,15,TRBD2,few,CASSLGVAGVETQYF,TGTGCCAGCAGCTTAGGAGTAGCGGGAGTAGAGACCCAGTACTTC